This T cell receptor beta chain was sequenced for a study of beta chain features in type 1 diabetes. Cell sorting via CD45RO/CCR7/CD25/CD127/CD95/CD27 was performed to obtain CD4+ naive, central memory, regulatory and stem cell-like memory cells. The germline V and J ends were trimmed by 4 bases and 5 bases, with 14 bases remaining between them. Germline CDR1 reads SGHTA; CDR2 reads FQGNSA. The CDR3 contains 14 residues. The investigators reverse transcribed all of the isolated RNA, so they sequenced expressed TCRB transcripts. The table came from immunoSEQ multiplex PCR; TCRdb's copy has only in-frame clones and leaves some out. The sample includes over 300,000 clones, 6.5% to 10% of them seen just once. General observations from the study: Any HLA type influence on TCRB rearrangement was left unresolved here.

A remark on this clone: Its specificity is unknown.

The receptor was derived from a woman between 18 and 29 years old in good health. The V and J genes are TRBV7-2 and TRBJ2-5; D assignment may be TRBD1 or TRBD2 (6 bases each). What was sequenced was central memory CD4+ T cells from blood. CDR3 protein: CASSWLGGMETQYF. The CDR3 DNA is TGTGCCAGCAGCTGGTTAGGGGGGATGGAGACCCAGTACTTC.